The sequence of this T cell receptor (beta chain) was determined in a study of cytomegalovirus exposure and HLA in healthy donors. Study-wide findings and caveats: The sole available immune exposure information was CMV serostatus.

Of note for this clone: Antigen: not known.

Researchers ran the PCR with 60 Vbeta and 13 Jbeta primers. Measured with immunoSEQ multiplex PCR; TCRdb has only the in-frame clones, and not every one. Of 100,000 to 150,000 clones detected, 74% appear once; the ten largest clones hold around 6.6%. CDR1 is MNHEY, CDR2 SVGAGI, per germline. The CDR3 spans 13 residues. The V end lost 7 bases, the J end lost 5 bases, and 11 bases lay between the germline ends. The chain is built from TRBV6-5 and TRBJ2-2; D call uncertain. Sequencing was carried out using PBMCs. The sequence derives from a man aged 35 to 55 in good health and CMV-seropositive. CDR3 sequence: CASKAGWTGELFF. The CDR3, as DNA: TGTGCCAGCAAGGCAGGTTGGACCGGGGAGCTGTTTTTT.